The 4 T cell receptor beta chains in this list originate from one sample, sequenced in a study of cytomegalovirus exposure and HLA in healthy donors. The PCR had 60 Vbeta and 13 Jbeta primers. TCRdb's table, derived via immunoSEQ multiplex PCR, lists solely in-frame clones and lacks some. The sample shows approximately 100,000 clones, approximately 85% of them seen only once. The material sequenced was PBMCs. The receptors were sampled from a man younger than 45 in good health and CMV-seronegative.

This rearrangement joins TRBV14 to TRBJ2-7, with TRBD2 identical over 8 bases. V was pared by 3 bases and J by 4 bases, with 5 bases of the junction left unmatched. CDR3 length equals 14 residues. Germline V lookup: CDR1 SGHDN, CDR2 FVKESK. CDR3 protein: CASSQASGGYEQYF. CDR3 nucleotides: TGTGCCAGCAGCCAGGCCTCGGGGGGGTACGAGCAGTACTTC.

This chain joins TRBV7-3 and TRBJ2-1, with 11 bases identical to TRBD1. The J segment lost 7 bases and the V segment lost 5 bases, leaving 7 bases of the junction unmatched. Germline V CDR1 and CDR2: SGHTA, FQGTGA. The CDR3 is 15 residues long. The CDR3 DNA reads as TGTGCCAGCAGCGCCGGGACAGGGGGGAGTAATGAGCAGTTCTTC. This sequence encodes CASSAGTGGSNEQFF.

The chain joins TRBV30 to TRBJ1-5, with 9 bases that match TRBD1. Trimming removed 5 bases from V and 6 bases from J; junction bases left unmatched: 5. The CDR3 consists of 13 residues. Germline V gene sequence: CDR1 GTSNPN, CDR2 SVGIG (reference sequence). The CDR3 DNA reads as TGTGCCTGGGGGGACAGGGCTACTCAGCCCCAGCATTTT. Amino acid sequence: CAWGDRATQPQHF.

This chain joins TRBV6-6 and TRBJ2-3; D gene unclear. Looked up from germline, CDR1 is MNHNY and CDR2 is SVGAGI (reference sequence). V was cut by 0 bases and J by 6 bases, with 4 bases left in between. This CDR3 has 12 residues. CDR3 in amino acids: CASSYSLDTQYF. DNA of the CDR3: TGTGCCAGCAGTTACTCCTTGGATACGCAGTATTTT.